This TCR beta chain stems from a study of T cells in Graves' hyperthyroidism and ophthalmopathy. Study-level results: Using 13 V-J features, a model discriminated ophthalmopathy from stable hyperthyroidism.

RNA transcripts provided the source from which TCR beta CDR3 regions were amplified. The HTBI primer set drove a first-round RT-PCR of the TCR CDR3. TCRdb analysed the multiplex PCR reads with MiXCR anew, one entry per CDR3 protein. The sample holds some 770,000 distinct CDR3 sequences, roughly 15% seen once. Lactation, pregnancy, other autoimmune disease or uncontrolled infection led to exclusion of patients. The V end was cut by 2 bases, the J end by 8 bases, with 10 bases between. The CDR3 spans 13 residues. The germline CDR1 and CDR2 sequences are LGHNT and FRNRAP. This clonotype was counted a few times. Antigen unknown.

This clonotype was obtained from a young man with Graves' hyperthyroidism. Input material: blood. The chain is built from TRBV12-5 and TRBJ1-5; D unclear. The CDR3 spells CASGLTLFEPQHF. The CDR3 DNA is TGTGCTAGTGGTTTGACCCTTTTTGAGCCCCAGCATTTT.